The rows below give T cell receptor beta chains drawn from one sample of a study of shared clonotypes between healthy human individuals. Profiling relied on immunoSEQ multiplex PCR, and the TCRdb table lists in-frame clones only, not all of them. The sample holds roughly 1 million clones, around 74% seen once. Sequencing used memory CD4+ T cells sorted from blood. Receptors were obtained from a man aged 18 to 30 in good health. Each CDR3 is given with its conserved first and last residue. D genes are given only for firm matches. Clone size, where shown, is once, few, many, or a class for clones that have expanded.

clone size: .
D gene: .
V gene: TRBV4-3
J gene: TRBJ1-4
CDR3 DNA: TGCGCCAGCAGCCCTAAAGGGGCTATTGAAAAACTGTTTTTT
CDR3 protein: CASSPKGAIEKLFF

clone size: .
D gene: TRBD1
V gene: TRBV27
J gene: TRBJ2-2
CDR3 DNA: TGTGCCAGCGGTCCCGGGACAGGGTCCGGGGAGCTGTTTTTT
CDR3 protein: CASGPGTGSGELFF

clone size: once
D gene: .
V gene: TRBV7-2
J gene: TRBJ2-2
CDR3 DNA: TGTGCCAGCAGCCAATCACAGGCCGGGGAGCTGTTTTTT
CDR3 protein: CASSQSQAGELFF

clone size: .
D gene: .
V gene: TRBV10-3
J gene: TRBJ2-5
CDR3 DNA: TGTGCCATCAGTGAGTCGGTCCTGAGAGAGACCCAGTACTTC
CDR3 protein: CAISESVLRETQYF

clone size: .
D gene: TRBD2
V gene: TRBV7-6
J gene: TRBJ2-1
CDR3 DNA: TGTGCCAGCAGCTTGGTTTCTGGAGTGGGAGGGGTTAATGAGCAGTTCTTC
CDR3 protein: CASSLVSGVGGVNEQFF

clone size: .
D gene: TRBD1
V gene: TRBV30
J gene: TRBJ1-4
CDR3 DNA: TGTGCCTGGAGTTTAGGACAGGCTGCTGGACTGTTTTTT
CDR3 protein: CAWSLGQAAGLFF

clone size: .
D gene: TRBD2
V gene: TRBV5-1
J gene: TRBJ2-1
CDR3 DNA: TGCGCCAGCAGCCTACCTAGCGGGAGTGCCTACAATGAGCAGTTCTTC
CDR3 protein: CASSLPSGSAYNEQFF

clone size: .
D gene: .
V gene: TRBV10-3
J gene: TRBJ2-7
CDR3 DNA: TGTGCCATCAGTGCAGGGCTCTACGAGCAGTACTTC
CDR3 protein: CAISAGLYEQYF

clone size: .
D gene: .
V gene: TRBV20-1
J gene: TRBJ1-2
CDR3 DNA: TGCAGTGCCTCAACCGACGGCGGCTACACCTTC
CDR3 protein: CSASTDGGYTF

clone size: few
D gene: .
V gene: TRBV5-1
J gene: TRBJ1-2
CDR3 DNA: TGCGCCAGCAGCTTGGGGCAGAACTATGGCTACACCTTC
CDR3 protein: CASSLGQNYGYTF

clone size: .
D gene: .
V gene: TRBV13
J gene: TRBJ1-1
CDR3 DNA: TGTGCCAGCAGCCCGCCACGGGCCGCCCTACCTGAAGCTTTCTTT
CDR3 protein: CASSPPRAALPEAFF

clone size: .
D gene: TRBD1
V gene: TRBV11-2
J gene: TRBJ2-7
CDR3 DNA: TGTGCCAGCAGTGGGGACAGAGGTGGCGAGCAGTACTTC
CDR3 protein: CASSGDRGGEQYF

clone size: .
D gene: .
V gene: TRBV7-2
J gene: TRBJ2-7
CDR3 DNA: TGTGCCAGCAGCTTAGCACAGCACGAGCAGTACTTC
CDR3 protein: CASSLAQHEQYF

clone size: .
D gene: TRBD1
V gene: TRBV2
J gene: TRBJ1-5
CDR3 DNA: TGTGCCAGCAGTCGTGACAGGGTTGGGGGCAATCAGCCCCAGCATTTT
CDR3 protein: CASSRDRVGGNQPQHF

clone size: .
D gene: .
V gene: TRBV27
J gene: TRBJ2-5
CDR3 DNA: TGTGCCAGCAGGCAAGACACTAGGGCGTGGGAGACCCAGTACTTC
CDR3 protein: CASRQDTRAWETQYF

clone size: few
D gene: .
V gene: TRBV7-7
J gene: TRBJ2-1
CDR3 DNA: TGTGCTAGCAGCTTAGCCAGGGGTTCCAATGAGCAGTTCTTC
CDR3 protein: CASSLARGSNEQFF

clone size: .
D gene: .
V gene: TRBV19
J gene: TRBJ1-4
CDR3 DNA: TGTGCCAGTAGTATTTATGCTGGTACAGGGCAAGAAAAACTGTTTTTT
CDR3 protein: CASSIYAGTGQEKLFF